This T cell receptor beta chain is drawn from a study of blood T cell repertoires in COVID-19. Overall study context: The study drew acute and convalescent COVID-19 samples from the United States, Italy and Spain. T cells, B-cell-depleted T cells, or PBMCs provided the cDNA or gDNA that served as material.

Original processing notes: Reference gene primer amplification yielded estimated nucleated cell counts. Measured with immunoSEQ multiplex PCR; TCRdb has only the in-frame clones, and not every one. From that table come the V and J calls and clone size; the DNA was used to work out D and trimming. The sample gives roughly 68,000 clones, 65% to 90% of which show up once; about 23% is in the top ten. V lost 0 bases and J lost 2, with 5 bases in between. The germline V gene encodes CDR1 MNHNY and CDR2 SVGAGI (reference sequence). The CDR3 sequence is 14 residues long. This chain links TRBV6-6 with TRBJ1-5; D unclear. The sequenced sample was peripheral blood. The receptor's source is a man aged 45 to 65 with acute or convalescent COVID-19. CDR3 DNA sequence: TGTGCCAGCAGTTACTCGTCCGGCAATCAGCCCCAGCATTTT. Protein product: CASSYSSGNQPQHF.